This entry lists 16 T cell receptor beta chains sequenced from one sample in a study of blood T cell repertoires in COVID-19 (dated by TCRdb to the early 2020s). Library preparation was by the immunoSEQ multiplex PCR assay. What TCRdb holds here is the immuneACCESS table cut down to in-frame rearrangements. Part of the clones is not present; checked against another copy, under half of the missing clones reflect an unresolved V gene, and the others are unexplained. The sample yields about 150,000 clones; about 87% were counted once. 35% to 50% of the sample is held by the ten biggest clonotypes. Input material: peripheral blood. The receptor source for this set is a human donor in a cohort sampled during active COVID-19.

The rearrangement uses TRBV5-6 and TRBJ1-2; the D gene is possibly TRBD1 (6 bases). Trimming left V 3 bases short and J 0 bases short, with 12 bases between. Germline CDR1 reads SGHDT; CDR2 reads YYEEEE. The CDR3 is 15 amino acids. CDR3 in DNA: TGTGCCAGCAGCTGGGGGGGCGATCCTAACTATGGCTACACCTTC. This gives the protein CASSWGGDPNYGYTF.

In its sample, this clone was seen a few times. The CDR3 sequence is CASSQDGGQPQHF. The DNA of the CDR3 is TGTGCCAGCAGCCAAGATGGGGGCCAGCCCCAGCATTTT. The V call is TRBV3-1 (or the pseudogene TRBV3-2), the J call TRBJ1-5; tentative D call: TRBD1 (6 bases). This CDR3 has 13 amino acids. The V and J ends lost 0 bases and 7 bases respectively, with 7 bases between them. Germline values: CDR1 LGHDT, CDR2 YNNKEL (reference sequence).

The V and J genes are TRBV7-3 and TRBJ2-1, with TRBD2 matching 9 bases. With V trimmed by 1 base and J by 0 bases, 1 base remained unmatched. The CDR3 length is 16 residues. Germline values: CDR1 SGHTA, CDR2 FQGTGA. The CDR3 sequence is CASSLNSGSSYNEQFF. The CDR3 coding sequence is TGTGCCAGCAGCTTAAATAGCGGGAGCTCCTACAATGAGCAGTTCTTC.

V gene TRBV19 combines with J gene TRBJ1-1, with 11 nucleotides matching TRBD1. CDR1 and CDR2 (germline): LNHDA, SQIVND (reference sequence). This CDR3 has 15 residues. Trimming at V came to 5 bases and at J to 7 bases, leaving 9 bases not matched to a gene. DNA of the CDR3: TGTGCCAGTAGTGATCGGGACAGGGGGTACAATGAAGCTTTCTTT. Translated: CASSDRDRGYNEAFF.

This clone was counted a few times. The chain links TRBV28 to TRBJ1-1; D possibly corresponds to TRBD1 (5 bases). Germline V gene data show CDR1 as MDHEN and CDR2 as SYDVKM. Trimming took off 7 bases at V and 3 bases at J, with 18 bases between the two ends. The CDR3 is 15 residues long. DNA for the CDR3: TGTGCCAGCACTAATCAGCAGGTGGGGCACACTGAAGCTTTCTTT. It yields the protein CASTNQQVGHTEAFF.

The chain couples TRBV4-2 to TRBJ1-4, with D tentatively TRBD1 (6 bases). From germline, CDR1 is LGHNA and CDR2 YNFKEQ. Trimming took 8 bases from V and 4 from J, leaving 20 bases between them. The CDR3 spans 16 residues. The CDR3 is CASSGGGTRGNEKLFF. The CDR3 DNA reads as TGTGCCAGCTCGGGAGGGGGGACTCGGGGTAATGAAAAACTGTTTTTT.

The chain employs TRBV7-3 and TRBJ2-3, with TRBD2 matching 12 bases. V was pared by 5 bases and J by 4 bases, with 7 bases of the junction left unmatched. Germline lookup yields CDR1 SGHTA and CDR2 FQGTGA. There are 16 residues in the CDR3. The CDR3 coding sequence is TGTGCCAGCAGCACGGGACTAGCGGGCCGGGCAGATACGCAGTATTTT. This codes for CASSTGLAGRADTQYF.

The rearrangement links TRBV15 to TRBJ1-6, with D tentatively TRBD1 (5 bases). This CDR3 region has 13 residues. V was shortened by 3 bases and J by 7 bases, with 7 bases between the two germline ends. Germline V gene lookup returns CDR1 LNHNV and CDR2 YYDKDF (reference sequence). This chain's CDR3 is CATSRGGNSPLHF. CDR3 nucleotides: TGTGCCACCAGCAGGGGGGGGAATTCACCCCTCCACTTT.

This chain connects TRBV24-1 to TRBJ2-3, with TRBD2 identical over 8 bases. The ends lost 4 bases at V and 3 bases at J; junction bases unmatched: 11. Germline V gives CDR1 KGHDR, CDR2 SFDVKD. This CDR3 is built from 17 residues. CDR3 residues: CATSDREVASGTDTQYF. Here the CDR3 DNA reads TGTGCCACCAGTGACAGGGAGGTGGCTAGCGGGACAGATACGCAGTATTTT.

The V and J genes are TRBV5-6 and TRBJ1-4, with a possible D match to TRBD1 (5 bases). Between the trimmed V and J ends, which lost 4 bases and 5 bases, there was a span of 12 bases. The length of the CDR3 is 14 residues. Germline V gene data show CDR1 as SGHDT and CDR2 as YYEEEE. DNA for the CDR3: TGTGCCAGCAGCCTCGACAGACTGAATGAAAAACTGTTTTTT. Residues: CASSLDRLNEKLFF.

This CDR3 is CASSFSQGKTQYF. The DNA of the CDR3 is TGTGCCAGCAGTTTCTCACAGGGGAAGACCCAGTACTTC. The chain couples TRBV27 to TRBJ2-5, with 7 bases identical to TRBD1. Trimming took 3 bases from V and 6 from J; bases not matched to a gene: 4. CDR1 MNHEY and CDR2 SMNVEV come from the germline V gene (reference sequence). This CDR3 contains 13 residues.

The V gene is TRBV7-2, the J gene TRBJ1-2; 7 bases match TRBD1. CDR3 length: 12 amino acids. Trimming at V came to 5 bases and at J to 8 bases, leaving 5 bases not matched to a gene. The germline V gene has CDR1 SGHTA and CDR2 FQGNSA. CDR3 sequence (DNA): TGTGCCAGCAGCCCCACAGGGGTGGGCTACACCTTC. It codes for CASSPTGVGYTF.

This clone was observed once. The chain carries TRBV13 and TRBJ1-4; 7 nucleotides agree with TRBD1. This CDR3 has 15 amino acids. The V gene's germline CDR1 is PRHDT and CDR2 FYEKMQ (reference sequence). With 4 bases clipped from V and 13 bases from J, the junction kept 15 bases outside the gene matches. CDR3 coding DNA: TGTGCCAGCAGCTCGACCGGGACAGCAAAGGAGGGACTGTTTTTT. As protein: CASSSTGTAKEGLFF.

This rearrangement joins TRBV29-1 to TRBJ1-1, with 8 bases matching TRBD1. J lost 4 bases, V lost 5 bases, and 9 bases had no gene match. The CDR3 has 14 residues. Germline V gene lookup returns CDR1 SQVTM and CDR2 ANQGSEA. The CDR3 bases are TGCAGCGTTAGCCAAGCCGACAGGGGCACTGAAGCTTTCTTT. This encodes CSVSQADRGTEAFF. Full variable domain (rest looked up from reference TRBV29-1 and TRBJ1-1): SAVISQKPSRDICQRGTSLTIQCQVDSQVTMMFWYRQQPGQSLTLIATANQGSEATYESGFVIDKFPISRPNLTFSTLTVSNMSPEDSSIYLCSVSQADRGTEAFFGQGTRLTVV.

The CDR3 DNA reads TGTGCCAGCAGCCGGAGCTCCTATAATTCACCCCTCCACTTT. It specifies CASSRSSYNSPLHF. V is TRBV14 and J is TRBJ1-6, with no clear D. Trimming removed 4 bases from V and 0 bases from J, with 4 bases in between. The CDR3 loop spans 14 amino acids. The V gene's germline CDR1 is SGHDN and CDR2 FVKESK.

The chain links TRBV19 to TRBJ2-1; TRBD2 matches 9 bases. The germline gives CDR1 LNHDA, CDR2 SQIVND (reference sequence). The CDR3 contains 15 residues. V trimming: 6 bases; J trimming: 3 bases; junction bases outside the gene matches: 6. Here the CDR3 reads CASSPAGGVYNEQFF. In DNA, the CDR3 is TGTGCCAGTAGCCCCGCGGGAGGGGTCTACAATGAGCAGTTCTTC.